Following are 19 T cell receptor beta chains from one sample sequenced in a study of T cell repertoires in cytomegalovirus infection. TCRdb passed the reads through MiXCR, listing each CDR3 protein once. The sample has around 630,000 distinct CDR3 sequences; roughly 24% are singletons. Sequencing was carried out using CD8+ T cells from PBMCs. These receptors all stem from a human donor in good health (CMV status not recorded). Some clones in this sample may be carry-over from other donors' samples.

This clonotype was seen more than once but under ten times. The genes are TRBV6-5 and TRBJ2-6; no reliable D call. Trimming cost V 5 bases and J 2 bases, with 7 bases left between them. CDR3 size: 14 residues. CDR1 and CDR2 (germline): MNHEY, SVGAGI. Here the CDR3 DNA reads TGTGCCAGCAGTCCCCCTCCTGGGGCCAACGTCCTGACTTTC. This gives the protein CASSPPPGANVLTF.

The chain carries TRBV6-5 and TRBJ2-2; perhaps TRBD2 as D (7 bases). Germline CDR1 MNHEY, CDR2 SVGAGI. V lost 0 bases to trimming and J lost 5 bases, with 16 bases between them. The CDR3 runs 17 residues. The CDR3 DNA reads TGTGCCAGCAGTTACTCGGGGGGGCAATTCAGGACCGGGGAGCTGTTTTTT. This sequence encodes CASSYSGGQFRTGELFF.

In DNA, the CDR3 is TGTGCCAGCGGGGGGGAGGGGGATGAAAAACTGTTTTTT. The encoded protein is CASGGEGDEKLFF. V and J are TRBV12-3 or TRBV12-4 and TRBJ1-4; D may be TRBD1 (6 bases). CDR3 length: 13 residues. Between the trimmed V and J ends, which lost 8 bases and 6 bases, there was a span of 13 bases.

This chain joins TRBV7-9 and TRBJ2-7; tentative D call: TRBD2 (7 bases). V shed 7 bases and J shed 3 bases, with 16 bases lying between them. Germline lookup yields CDR1 SEHNR and CDR2 FQNEAQ (reference sequence). This CDR3 region has 14 residues. This CDR3 reads CASTLGGGFYEQYF. CDR3 sequence (DNA): TGTGCCAGCACCCTAGGGGGAGGGTTCTACGAGCAGTACTTC.

The chain couples TRBV5-1 to TRBJ2-7, with TRBD1 as a possible D gene (6 bases). Germline V CDR1 and CDR2: SGHRS, YFSETQ. Trimming removed 3 bases from V and 3 bases from J, with 16 bases in between. The CDR3 has 15 amino acids. The DNA of the CDR3 is TGCGCCAGCAGCTCCCGGGACACTGGTTACTACGAGCAGTACTTC. It codes for CASSSRDTGYYEQYF.

Many counts were recorded for this clonotype. The CDR3 protein is CASTSLQGRETQYF. CDR3 bases: TGTGCCAGCACTTCACTACAGGGGCGAGAGACCCAGTACTTC. The V gene is TRBV28, the J gene TRBJ2-5; 7 bases align to TRBD1. V shed 7 bases, J shed 4 bases, and the junction held 9 bases outside the gene matches. The CDR3 sequence is 14 residues long. From germline, CDR1 is MDHEN and CDR2 SYDVKM.

The rearrangement links TRBV6-2 or TRBV6-3 to TRBJ2-1; D possibly corresponds to TRBD1 (6 bases). This CDR3 comprises 16 residues. Trimming removed 6 bases from V and 4 bases from J, with 19 bases in between. Germline V gene lookup returns CDR1 MNHEY and CDR2 SVGEGT. For the CDR3, the DNA is TGTGCCAGCAGCTTGGGATCCCAGGGGATATACAATGAGCAGTTCTTC. Amino acid sequence: CASSLGSQGIYNEQFF.

This clonotype was counted ten times or more. The chain has TRBV25-1 and TRBJ2-5; 8 bases match TRBD2. The junction had 7 bases not matched to a gene; V was cut back by 1 base and J by 3 bases. CDR1 and CDR2 from the germline V gene are MGHDK and SYGVNS. The CDR3 has 16 residues. The CDR3 loop is CASSESGTGREETQYF. The CDR3 DNA follows: TGTGCCAGCAGTGAATCGGGAACCGGGAGGGAAGAGACCCAGTACTTC.

This clonotype has only one observation. The chain links TRBV12-3 or TRBV12-4 to TRBJ2-7, with 7 bases that match TRBD2. There are 13 residues in the CDR3. With 4 bases clipped from V and 6 bases from J, the junction kept 6 bases outside the gene matches. The CDR3 DNA follows: TGTGCCAGCAGTTCCCGGGGGGAACTCGAGCAGTACTTC. This translates into CASSSRGELEQYF.

The rearrangement links TRBV2 to TRBJ1-4; D is possibly TRBD1 (5 bases). The CDR3 consists of 15 residues. Trimming removed 6 bases from V and 7 bases from J, with 18 bases in between. Germline CDR1 and CDR2: SNHLY and FYNNEI. The DNA for the CDR3 is TGTGCCAGCAGGGCGCTCAGGGAACCGGTTGAAAAACTGTTTTTT. Protein sequence: CASRALREPVEKLFF.

V and J are TRBV18 and TRBJ2-4; D ambiguous. V lost 3 bases and J lost 5, with 11 bases in between. There are 14 residues in the CDR3. Per germline, CDR1 KGHSH and CDR2 LQKENI. This CDR3 reads CASSPWTVENIQYF. The DNA of the CDR3 is TGTGCCAGCTCACCCTGGACGGTGGAAAACATTCAGTACTTC.

This clonotype was picked up many times. The chain joins TRBV7-8 to TRBJ1-5; D call uncertain. Deletions cut 5 bases from V and 0 bases from J, with 14 bases between. Germline CDR1 SGHVS, CDR2 FQNEAQ. This CDR3 has 16 amino acids. CDR3 residues: CASSVHRGDSNQPQHF. CDR3 DNA: TGTGCCAGCAGCGTTCACCGGGGAGATAGCAATCAGCCCCAGCATTTT.

There are many counts of this clonotype. The chain combines TRBV28 with TRBJ2-1; 8 bases match TRBD2. This CDR3 has 15 amino acids. Germline V gene data show CDR1 as MDHEN and CDR2 as SYDVKM. With V trimmed by 3 bases and J by 4 bases, 5 bases remained unmatched. CDR3 nucleotides: TGTGCCAGCAGTTTTAGCGGGGCCCCTTACAATGAGCAGTTCTTC. Its protein is CASSFSGAPYNEQFF.

This clonotype was counted only a few times. The chain joins TRBV12-3 or TRBV12-4 to TRBJ1-2; D may be TRBD1 (6 bases). V lost 3 bases and J 8 bases, leaving 13 bases between the germline ends. CDR3 length: 13 amino acids. CDR3 loop: CASSFYRAGGYTF. The CDR3 DNA is TGTGCCAGCAGTTTCTACAGGGCAGGCGGCTACACCTTC.

The chain has TRBV10-1 and TRBJ2-2; 7 bases map to TRBD1. Germline CDR1 is WNHNN and CDR2 is SYGVQD (reference sequence). The V and J ends lost 3 bases and 0 bases, in that order; junction bases with no gene match: 19. The CDR3 extends over 21 amino acids. CDR3 nucleotides: TGCGCCAGCAGTGACCCGAATTTCGGGACCGGGACAGAATCGAACACCGGGGAGCTGTTTTTT. The encoded protein is CASSDPNFGTGTESNTGELFF.

This clonotype was detected a few times. The genes are TRBV28 and TRBJ2-7, with 8 bases that match TRBD1. The CDR3 has 13 amino acids. Looked up from germline, CDR1 is MDHEN and CDR2 is SYDVKM. Trimming at V came to 6 bases and at J to 6 bases, leaving 7 bases not matched to a gene. Here the CDR3 DNA reads TGTGCCAGCAGGTCCGTACAGGGGGGCGAGCAGTACTTC. This gives the protein CASRSVQGGEQYF.

This clonotype was picked up many times. The junction does not match germline at one end; this may be a read error. The chain employs TRBV7-7 and TRBJ2-2; D may be TRBD1 (6 bases). The CDR3 is 18 residues long. The germline V gene encodes CDR1 SSHAT and CDR2 FNYEAQ (reference sequence). CDR3 sequence reads: CASSLAPPGRGGTGELFF. CDR3 bases: TGTGCTAGCAGCTTAGCGCCACCGGGCAGGGGTGGAACCGGGGAGCTGTTTTTT. The full variable domain, completed using reference TRBV7-7 and TRBJ2-2, is GAGVSQSPRYKVTKRGQDVTLRCDPISSHATLYWYQQALGQGPEFLTYFNYEAQPDKSGLPSDRFSAERPEGSISTLTIQRTEQRDSAMYRCASSLAPPGRGGTGELFFGEGSRLTVL.

This clonotype was seen only a few times. J is TRBJ2-1 and V is TRBV2, with TRBD2 matching over 8 bases. Germline CDR1 and CDR2: SNHLY and FYNNEI. The CDR3 covers 16 residues. V dropped 9 bases and J dropped 7; count of bases not matched to a gene: 17. The CDR3 DNA reads TGTGCCAGTACGAAGCTCGCTGGCGGGGGGCTTAATGAGCAGTTCTTC. It codes for CASTKLAGGGLNEQFF.

This clonotype was recorded a few times. A much larger clone is a single base away; this may be a read error. CDR3 in amino acids: CASSPTDGSKRVWANVLTF. The CDR3 bases are TGTGCCAGCAGCCCGACGGACGGATCCAAACGGGTCTGGGCCAACGTCCTGACTTTC. V and J are TRBV7-6 and TRBJ2-6; D gene ambiguous. The CDR3 is 19 residues long. CDR1 is SGHVS and CDR2 is FNYEAQ in the germline V gene. The V end was cut by 5 bases, the J end by 5 bases, with 25 bases between.